A single sample gave rise to the 21 T cell receptor beta chains below, sequenced in a study of cytomegalovirus exposure and HLA in healthy donors. 13 Jbeta primers and 60 Vbeta primers were used for the PCR. The protocol was immunoSEQ multiplex PCR, while the TCRdb copy is restricted to in-frame clones and leaves out a portion. The top ten clones hold 10% to 15% of a sample with about 110,000 clones, more than 65% of them seen once. Material: PBMCs. The receptors originated from a man aged 25-45 years in good health and CMV-seropositive.

This rearrangement joins TRBV5-1 to TRBJ2-7; 13 bases are a match to TRBD2. V trimming: 6 bases; J trimming: 2 bases; junction bases outside the gene matches: 5. This CDR3 contains 15 residues. Germline V gene sequence: CDR1 SGHRS, CDR2 YFSETQ. The CDR3 DNA reads as TGCGCCAGCACCTGGACTAGCGGGGGCCCCTACGAGCAGTACTTC. Translated: CASTWTSGGPYEQYF.

A note on this clone: An end of the junction does not agree with germline; a read error may underlie this. J is TRBJ1-6 and V is TRBV18; 9 bases align to TRBD1. This CDR3 spans 15 amino acids. Germline V gene data show CDR1 as KGHSH and CDR2 as LQKENI. This CDR3 reads CAGSPVTGGYSPLHF. CDR3 nucleotides: TGTGCCGGCTCACCCGTCACAGGGGGCTATTCACCCCTCCACTTT.

The chain has TRBV30 and TRBJ2-7, with D hard to call. The CDR3 covers 13 residues. CDR1 and CDR2 from the germline V gene are GTSNPN and SVGIG (reference sequence). V lost 1 base and J lost 2, with 9 bases in between. The CDR3 coding sequence is TGTGCCTGGAGTGGCCCGGTCGCCTACGAGCAGTACTTC. It specifies CAWSGPVAYEQYF. Full variable domain (outside the CDR3, taken from reference TRBV30 and TRBJ2-7): SQTIHQWPATLVQPVGSPLSLECTVEGTSNPNLYWYRQAAGRGLQLLFYSVGIGQISSEVPQNLSASRPQDRQFILSSKKLLLSDSGFYLCAWSGPVAYEQYFGPGTRLTVT.

The chain employs TRBV7-8 and TRBJ2-1; 9 positions match TRBD2. The CDR3 length is 16 residues. Per the germline V gene, CDR1 is SGHVS and CDR2 is FQNEAQ. After removal of 1 base from V and 4 bases from J, the junction contained 5 bases not matched to a gene. CDR3 nucleotides: TGTGCCAGCAGCTTAGGAGCGGGGGGTCGATACAATGAGCAGTTCTTC. Amino acid sequence: CASSLGAGGRYNEQFF.

The V call is TRBV5-1, the J call TRBJ2-3; tentative D call: TRBD2 (7 bases). The germline CDR1 and CDR2 sequences are SGHRS and YFSETQ. Trimming pared 0 bases from V and 2 bases from J, leaving 10 bases between. The CDR3 is 15 residues long. CDR3 loop: CASSLGGGPTDTQYF. In nucleotides, the CDR3 is TGCGCCAGCAGCTTGGGGGGGGGCCCCACAGATACGCAGTATTTT.

This clone was detected only a few times. CDR3 in amino acids: CASSPTSDTQYF. The DNA for the CDR3 is TGTGCCAGCAGTCCGACTTCAGATACGCAGTATTTT. This chain links TRBV6-5 with TRBJ2-3, with no clear D. CDR1 is MNHEY and CDR2 is SVGAGI in the germline V gene. This CDR3 is 12 amino acids long. With 5 bases removed from V and 4 bases from J, the gap between germline ends came to 7 bases.

The J gene is TRBJ2-7, the V gene TRBV6-5; D is perhaps TRBD1 (6 bases). The CDR3 consists of 13 residues. CDR1 MNHEY and CDR2 SVGAGI come from the germline V gene. The germline V and J ends were trimmed by 7 bases and 2 bases, with 12 bases remaining between them. CDR3 amino acids: CASIGGSTYEQYF. In DNA, the CDR3 is TGTGCCAGCATAGGGGGAAGTACCTACGAGCAGTACTTC.

The V gene is TRBV2, the J gene TRBJ2-7, with D tentatively TRBD1 (6 bases). This CDR3 is built from 13 residues. CDR1 is SNHLY and CDR2 is FYNNEI in the germline V gene. Deletions cut 5 bases from V and 2 bases from J, with 10 bases between. CDR3 DNA: TGTGCCAGCAGTAGGGACACAACCTACGAGCAGTACTTC. Translated: CASSRDTTYEQYF.

The CDR3 protein is CASSLAPARRAGSGANVLTF. The CDR3 region has the DNA TGTGCCAGCAGCTTAGCCCCAGCGCGGAGGGCAGGTTCTGGGGCCAACGTCCTGACTTTC. The V call is TRBV7-6, the J call TRBJ2-6; D may be TRBD2 (6 bases). Germline V gene sequence: CDR1 SGHVS, CDR2 FNYEAQ. The V and J ends lost 0 bases and 1 base respectively, with 19 bases between them. CDR3 length: 20 residues.

This chain links TRBV5-6 with TRBJ1-1; no clear D. V lost 1 base and J 8 bases, leaving 12 bases between the germline ends. There are 13 residues in the CDR3. The germline gives CDR1 SGHDT, CDR2 YYEEEE. CDR3 nucleotides: TGTGCCAGCAGCTTGTCGGTTGCAGGAGAAGCTTTCTTT. Translation gives CASSLSVAGEAFF.

The rearrangement joins TRBV27 to TRBJ2-6; D possibly corresponds to TRBD1 (7 bases). Germline V lookup: CDR1 MNHEY, CDR2 SMNVEV (reference sequence). CDR3 length: 15 amino acids. The V and J ends lost 6 bases and 3 bases respectively, with 12 bases between them. CDR3 DNA: TGTGCCAGCAGCCACAGGGGAGGTGGGGCCAACGTCCTGACTTTC. Amino acids: CASSHRGGGANVLTF.

This chain uses TRBV7-9 with TRBJ1-4; unclear D gene. Germline V gives CDR1 SEHNR, CDR2 FQNEAQ (reference sequence). This CDR3 spans 16 amino acids. With 0 bases removed from V and 3 bases from J, the gap between germline ends came to 11 bases. CDR3: CASSLATSSANEKLFF. CDR3 DNA: TGTGCCAGCAGCTTAGCTACGTCCAGCGCTAATGAAAAACTGTTTTTT.

The V call is TRBV7-9, the J call TRBJ2-3, with TRBD1 matching 10 bases. The CDR3 consists of 15 residues. The V segment lost 5 bases and the J segment 3 bases; nucleotides outside the gene matches: 5. Germline V gene data show CDR1 as SEHNR and CDR2 as FQNEAQ (reference sequence). The CDR3 spells CASSPGDRGTDTQYF. In DNA form, the CDR3 reads TGTGCCAGCAGCCCGGGGGACAGGGGTACAGATACGCAGTATTTT.

Notes on this clone: At one of its ends the junction is not consistent with the germline gene, which may arise from a read error. V usage is TRBV7-7 and J usage is TRBJ2-5; TRBD1 agrees at 9 bases. The CDR3 contains 16 residues. Germline V CDR1 and CDR2: SSHAT, FNYEAQ (reference sequence). The CDR3 DNA reads as TGTGCTAGCAGCCCTGGGACAGGGTCTAACCAAGAGACCCAGTACTTC. Translated: CASSPGTGSNQETQYF. Variable domain in full (rest from reference TRBV7-7 and TRBJ2-5): GAGVSQSPRYKVTKRGQDVTLRCDPISSHATLYWYQQALGQGPEFLTYFNYEAQPDKSGLPSDRFSAERPEGSISTLTIQRTEQRDSAMYRCASSPGTGSNQETQYFGPGTRLLVL.

The CDR3 bases are TGTGCCAGCAGGTCGACAGGGGGCCTAGAGACCCAGTACTTC. Translation: CASRSTGGLETQYF. V and J are TRBV5-4 and TRBJ2-5; 10 bases line up with TRBD1. Germline V gives CDR1 SGHNT, CDR2 YYREEE (reference sequence). The CDR3 loop spans 14 amino acids. V lost 5 bases, J lost 4 bases, and 5 bases stayed unmatched.

The rearrangement links TRBV10-3 to TRBJ1-5; TRBD1 might be the D (6 bases). Trimming pared 3 bases from V and 0 bases from J, leaving 9 bases between. This CDR3 spans 15 amino acids. Germline lookup yields CDR1 ENHRY and CDR2 SYGVKD. The CDR3 coding sequence is TGTGCCATCAGTGACCGACAGGATAGCAATCAGCCCCAGCATTTT. Translation: CAISDRQDSNQPQHF.

This clone was picked up a small number of times. The chain uses TRBV2 and TRBJ2-5, with no clear D. Matching the DNA end better, TRBJ2-7 makes the J call doubtful. Germline V CDR1 and CDR2: SNHLY, FYNNEI. The CDR3 runs 10 residues. The CDR3 spells CASREHEQYF. The CDR3 DNA reads as TGTGCCAGCAGGGAACACGAGCAGTACTTC.

The chain links TRBV6-1 to TRBJ1-3; D remains ambiguous. Germline V CDR1 and CDR2: MNHNS, SASEGT. CDR3 length: 15 amino acids. V lost 2 bases to trimming and J lost 2 bases, with 10 bases between them. This CDR3 is CASSESPGAGNTIYF. In nucleotides, the CDR3 is TGTGCCAGCAGTGAATCCCCAGGTGCTGGAAACACCATATATTTT.

The genes are TRBV11-3 and TRBJ2-1; 8 bases fit TRBD2. Trimming at V came to 5 bases and at J to 9 bases, leaving 9 bases not matched to a gene. Germline CDR1 reads SGHNT; CDR2 reads YENEEA. The CDR3 covers 14 residues. CDR3 amino acids: CASSPGRGEGEQFF. The CDR3 DNA reads as TGTGCCAGCAGCCCCGGGCGGGGGGAAGGTGAGCAGTTCTTC.

The chain recombines TRBV6-1 with TRBJ2-7, with D perhaps TRBD2 (6 bases). Germline CDR1 MNHNS, CDR2 SASEGT. CDR3 length equals 13 residues. V was pared by 4 bases and J by 3 bases, with 10 bases between. CDR3 in amino acids: CASSVREDYEQYF. As DNA, the CDR3 is TGTGCCAGCAGTGTTAGGGAGGACTACGAGCAGTACTTC.

This chain connects TRBV18 to TRBJ1-1, with 8 bases that match TRBD1. The V segment lost 0 bases and the J segment 4 bases; nucleotides outside the gene matches: 4. The CDR3 contains 15 residues. Germline V gene data show CDR1 as KGHSH and CDR2 as LQKENI. The CDR3 spells CASSPPTTGGTEAFF. In DNA form, the CDR3 reads TGTGCCAGCTCACCACCGACTACAGGGGGCACTGAAGCTTTCTTT.